This T cell receptor (beta chain) was found in a study of blood T cell repertoires in COVID-19. Overall study context: The cDNA or gDNA used as material had been derived from T cells, B-cell-depleted T cells, or PBMCs.

This CDR3 region has 14 residues. CDR1 is SGDLS, CDR2 YYNGEE, per germline. The germline V and J ends were trimmed by 8 bases and 4 bases, with 15 bases remaining between them. The assay was immunoSEQ multiplex PCR, and TCRdb's table has in-frame clones only and misses some. The sample shows under 200,000 clones, 87% of them seen only once. This TCR derives from a man aged 60-69 years with active or convalescent COVID-19. The J gene is TRBJ2-2, the V gene TRBV9, with a possible D match to TRBD2 (5 bases). The sequenced sample was peripheral blood. This chain's CDR3 is CARRSSDGTGELFF. CDR3 bases: TGTGCCAGAAGGAGTAGCGATGGCACCGGGGAGCTGTTTTTT.